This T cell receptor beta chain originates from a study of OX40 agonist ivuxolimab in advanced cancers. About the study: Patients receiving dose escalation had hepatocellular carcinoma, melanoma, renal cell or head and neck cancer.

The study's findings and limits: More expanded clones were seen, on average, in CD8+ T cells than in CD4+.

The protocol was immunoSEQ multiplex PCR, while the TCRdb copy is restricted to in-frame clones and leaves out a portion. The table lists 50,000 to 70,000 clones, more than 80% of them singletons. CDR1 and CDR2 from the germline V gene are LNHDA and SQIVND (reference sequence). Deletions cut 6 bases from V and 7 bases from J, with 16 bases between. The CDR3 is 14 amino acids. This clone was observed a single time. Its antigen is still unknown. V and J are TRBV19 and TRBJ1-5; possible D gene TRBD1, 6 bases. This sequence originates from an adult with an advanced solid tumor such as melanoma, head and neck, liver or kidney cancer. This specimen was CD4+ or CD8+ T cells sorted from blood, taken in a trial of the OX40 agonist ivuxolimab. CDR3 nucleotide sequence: TGTGCCAGTAGACCCCCAGGGGAAGGACAGCCCCAGCATTTT. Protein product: CASRPPGEGQPQHF.